This passage covers 10 T cell receptor beta chains from one sample sequenced in a study of spatial heterogeneity in lung cancer. Stated time point: sample taken at primary tumor resection. Each CDR3 protein is one row after TCRdb ran MiXCR on the 5' RACE reads. The sample includes about 92,000 distinct CDR3 sequences, roughly 12% of them seen just once. This sample comprised PBMCs, obtained at surgery. These receptor sequences come from a male donor with early-stage non-small cell lung cancer.

Many counts were recorded for this clonotype. The V call is TRBV29-1, the J call TRBJ2-7; 11 bases map to TRBD2. With 6 bases clipped from V and 6 bases from J, the junction kept 7 bases outside the gene matches. The CDR3 has 13 residues. Germline CDR1 reads SQVTM; CDR2 reads ANQGSEA. CDR3 bases: TGCAGCGTGGTGGGGGGGACTAGCGGCGAGCAGTACTTC. Amino acid sequence: CSVVGGTSGEQYF.

The chain has TRBV11-3 and TRBJ2-5; D may be TRBD2 (6 bases). The V end was cut by 5 bases, the J end by 1 base, with 11 bases between. This CDR3 has 14 amino acids. Germline lookup yields CDR1 SGHNT and CDR2 YENEEA. The CDR3 loop reads CASSATRFQETQYF. In DNA form, the CDR3 reads TGTGCCAGCAGCGCGACTAGGTTCCAAGAGACCCAGTACTTC.

This clonotype was recorded a few times. V usage is TRBV10-3 and J usage is TRBJ1-1, with no clear D. The CDR3 length is 11 residues. V lost 3 bases to trimming and J lost 10 bases, with 9 bases between them. The germline gives CDR1 ENHRY, CDR2 SYGVKD. CDR3 amino acids: CAISDLRLAFF. The CDR3 coding sequence is TGTGCCATCAGTGATTTGAGACTAGCTTTCTTT.

V and J are TRBV20-1 and TRBJ1-1; tentative D call: TRBD1 (5 bases). The CDR3 consists of 13 residues. Germline CDR1 and CDR2: DFQATT and SNEGSKA (reference sequence). Between the trimmed V and J ends, which lost 1 base and 5 bases, there was a span of 11 bases. The chain's CDR3 is CSARGGVGTEAFF. The CDR3 DNA reads TGCAGTGCTAGAGGAGGGGTTGGGACTGAAGCTTTCTTT.

The chain couples TRBV5-1 to TRBJ2-7, with a possible D match to TRBD2 (6 bases). V lost 0 bases and J lost 1, with 11 bases in between. Germline V gene data show CDR1 as SGHRS and CDR2 as YFSETQ. There are 15 residues in the CDR3. The CDR3 nucleotides are TGCGCCAGCAGCTTGGGCACTAGCCGGTCCTACGAGCAGTACTTC. The encoded protein is CASSLGTSRSYEQYF.

To note about this clonotype: The junction and the germline gene differ at one end; a read error may be behind it. J is TRBJ2-7 and V is TRBV5-4, with D maybe TRBD2 (5 bases). This CDR3 has 13 amino acids. The V gene's germline CDR1 is SGHNT and CDR2 YYREEE (reference sequence). The CDR3 DNA reads TGTGCCAACAGCCCTGGACTTAAGGACGAGCAGTACTTC. It specifies CANSPGLKDEQYF.

This sequence joins TRBV24-1 and TRBJ1-2; D is undetermined. Germline values: CDR1 KGHDR, CDR2 SFDVKD. The CDR3 runs to 13 residues. V lost 3 bases and J 4 bases, leaving 8 bases between the germline ends. The CDR3 DNA follows: TGTGCCACCAGTGATAGCTCGTTCTATGGCTACACCTTC. This sequence encodes CATSDSSFYGYTF.

The rearrangement links TRBV4-2 to TRBJ1-1; D is undetermined. From germline, CDR1 is LGHNA and CDR2 YNFKEQ. The CDR3 has 14 residues. Trimming took off 0 bases at V and 1 base at J, with 6 bases between the two ends. CDR3 DNA: TGTGCCAGCAGCCAAGAACCGAGGAACACTGAAGCTTTCTTT. It yields the protein CASSQEPRNTEAFF.

The chain links TRBV27 to TRBJ1-1; D ambiguous. The germline CDR1 and CDR2 sequences are MNHEY and SMNVEV (reference sequence). The CDR3 consists of 14 residues. V dropped 0 bases and J dropped 2 bases, with 7 bases sitting between them. The CDR3, as DNA: TGTGCCAGCAGTTTATCGCCGGGTAACACTGAAGCTTTCTTT. This codes for CASSLSPGNTEAFF.

This clonotype was detected only a few times. The chain has TRBV25-1 and TRBJ2-2; 9 nucleotides align to TRBD1. The CDR3 runs to 13 residues. Germline CDR1 MGHDK, CDR2 SYGVNS. CDR3: CATRQGGPGELFF. CDR3 coding DNA: TGTGCGACTCGACAGGGGGGACCCGGGGAGCTGTTTTTT.